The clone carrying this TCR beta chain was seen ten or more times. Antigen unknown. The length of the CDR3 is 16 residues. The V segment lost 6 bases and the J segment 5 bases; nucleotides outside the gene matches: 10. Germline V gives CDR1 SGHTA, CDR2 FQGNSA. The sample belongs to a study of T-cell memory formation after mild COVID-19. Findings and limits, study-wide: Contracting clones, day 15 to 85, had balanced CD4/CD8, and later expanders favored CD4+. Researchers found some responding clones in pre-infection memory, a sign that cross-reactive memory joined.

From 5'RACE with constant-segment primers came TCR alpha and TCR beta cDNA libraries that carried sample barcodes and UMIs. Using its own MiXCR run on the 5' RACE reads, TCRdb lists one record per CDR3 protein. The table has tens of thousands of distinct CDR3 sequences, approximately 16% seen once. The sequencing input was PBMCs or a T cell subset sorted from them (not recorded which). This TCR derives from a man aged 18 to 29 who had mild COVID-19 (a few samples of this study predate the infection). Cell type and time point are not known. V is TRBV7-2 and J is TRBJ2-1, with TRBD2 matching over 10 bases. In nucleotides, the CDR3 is TGTGCCAGCAGGGAAGCAGGACTAGCGGTTAACAATGAGCAGTTCTTC. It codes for CASREAGLAVNNEQFF.